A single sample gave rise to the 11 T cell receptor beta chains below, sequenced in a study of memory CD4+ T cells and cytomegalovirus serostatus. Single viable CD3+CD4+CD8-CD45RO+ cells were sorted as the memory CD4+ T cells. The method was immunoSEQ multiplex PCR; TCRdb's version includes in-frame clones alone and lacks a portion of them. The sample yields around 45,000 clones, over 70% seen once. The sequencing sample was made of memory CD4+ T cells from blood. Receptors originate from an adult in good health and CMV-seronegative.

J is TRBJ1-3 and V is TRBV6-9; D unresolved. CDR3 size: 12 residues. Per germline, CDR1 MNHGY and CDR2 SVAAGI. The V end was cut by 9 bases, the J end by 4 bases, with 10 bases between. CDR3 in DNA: TGTGCCAGGCTAAACTTGGGAAACACCATATATTTT. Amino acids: CARLNLGNTIYF.

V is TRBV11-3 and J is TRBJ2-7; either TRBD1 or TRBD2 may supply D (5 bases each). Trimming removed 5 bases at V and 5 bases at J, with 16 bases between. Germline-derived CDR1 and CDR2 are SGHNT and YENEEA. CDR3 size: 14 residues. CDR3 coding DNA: TGTGCCAGCAGCAGGGATGGGGGAGCCCACGAGCAGTACTTC. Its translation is CASSRDGGAHEQYF.

The CDR3 loop reads CASSLRGIFDEKLFF. The CDR3 DNA reads TGTGCCAGCAGCCTCCGAGGGATTTTTGATGAAAAACTGTTTTTT. The J gene is TRBJ1-4, the V gene TRBV7-8; D is ambiguous. The length of the CDR3 is 15 residues. V was trimmed by 5 bases and J by 6 bases, leaving 16 bases between them. CDR1 and CDR2 from the germline V gene are SGHVS and FQNEAQ.

The CDR3 reads CASRRDRNNYGYTF. DNA for the CDR3: TGTGCCAGCCGGCGGGACAGGAATAACTATGGCTACACCTTC. The chain combines TRBV2 with TRBJ1-2; 8 bases are shared with TRBD1. Germline CDR1 reads SNHLY; CDR2 reads FYNNEI. CDR3 length: 14 amino acids. Trimming cost V 8 bases and J 1 base; bases outside gene matches: 6.

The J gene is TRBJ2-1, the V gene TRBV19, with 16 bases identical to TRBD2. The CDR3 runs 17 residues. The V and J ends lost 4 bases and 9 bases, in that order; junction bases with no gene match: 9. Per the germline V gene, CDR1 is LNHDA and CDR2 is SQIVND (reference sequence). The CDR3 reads CASSTPPGTSGGGEQFF. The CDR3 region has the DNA TGTGCCAGTAGTACTCCTCCCGGGACTAGCGGGGGGGGTGAGCAGTTCTTC.

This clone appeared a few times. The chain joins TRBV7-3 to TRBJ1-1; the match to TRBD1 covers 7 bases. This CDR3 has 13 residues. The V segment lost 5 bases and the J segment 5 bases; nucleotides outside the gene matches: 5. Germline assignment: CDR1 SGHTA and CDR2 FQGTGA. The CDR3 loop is CASSTDRVTEAFF. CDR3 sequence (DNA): TGTGCCAGCAGCACAGACAGGGTTACTGAAGCTTTCTTT.

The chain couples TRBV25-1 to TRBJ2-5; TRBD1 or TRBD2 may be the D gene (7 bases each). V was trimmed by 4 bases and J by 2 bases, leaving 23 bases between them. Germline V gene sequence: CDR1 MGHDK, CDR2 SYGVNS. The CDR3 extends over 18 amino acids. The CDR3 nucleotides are TGTGCCAGCAGTGGTCAGGGGGGGAACCGAAAACTTCAAGAGACCCAGTACTTC. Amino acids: CASSGQGGNRKLQETQYF.

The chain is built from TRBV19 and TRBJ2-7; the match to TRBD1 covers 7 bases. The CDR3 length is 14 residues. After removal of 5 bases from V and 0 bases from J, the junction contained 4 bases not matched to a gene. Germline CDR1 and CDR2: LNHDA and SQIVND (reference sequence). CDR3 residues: CASSVDRLSYEQYF. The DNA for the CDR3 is TGTGCCAGTAGTGTGGACAGGCTCTCCTACGAGCAGTACTTC. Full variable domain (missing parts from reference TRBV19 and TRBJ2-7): DGGITQSPKYLFRKEGQNVTLSCEQNLNHDAMYWYRQDPGQGLRLIYYSQIVNDFQKGDIAEGYSVSREKKESFPLTVTSAQKNPTAFYLCASSVDRLSYEQYFGPGTRLTVT.

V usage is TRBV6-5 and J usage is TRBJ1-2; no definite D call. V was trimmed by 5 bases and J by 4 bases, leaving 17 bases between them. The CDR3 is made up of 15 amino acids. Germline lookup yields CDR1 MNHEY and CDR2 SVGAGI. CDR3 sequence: CASSQDTIPTYGYTF. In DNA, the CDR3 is TGTGCCAGCAGTCAAGACACCATCCCGACCTATGGCTACACCTTC.

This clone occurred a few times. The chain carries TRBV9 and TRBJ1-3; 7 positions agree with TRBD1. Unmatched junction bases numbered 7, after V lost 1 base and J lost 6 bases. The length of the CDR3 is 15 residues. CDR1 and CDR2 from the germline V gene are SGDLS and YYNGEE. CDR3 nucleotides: TGTGCCAGCAGCGTAACGTCGCAGGGGGAAAACACCATATATTTT. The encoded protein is CASSVTSQGENTIYF.

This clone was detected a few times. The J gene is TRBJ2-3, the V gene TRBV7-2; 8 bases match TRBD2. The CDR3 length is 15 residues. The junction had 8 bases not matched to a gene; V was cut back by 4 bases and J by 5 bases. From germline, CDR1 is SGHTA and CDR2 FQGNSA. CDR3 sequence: CASSSGGARGDTQYF. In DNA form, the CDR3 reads TGTGCCAGCAGCTCCGGGGGGGCCCGAGGAGATACGCAGTATTTT.